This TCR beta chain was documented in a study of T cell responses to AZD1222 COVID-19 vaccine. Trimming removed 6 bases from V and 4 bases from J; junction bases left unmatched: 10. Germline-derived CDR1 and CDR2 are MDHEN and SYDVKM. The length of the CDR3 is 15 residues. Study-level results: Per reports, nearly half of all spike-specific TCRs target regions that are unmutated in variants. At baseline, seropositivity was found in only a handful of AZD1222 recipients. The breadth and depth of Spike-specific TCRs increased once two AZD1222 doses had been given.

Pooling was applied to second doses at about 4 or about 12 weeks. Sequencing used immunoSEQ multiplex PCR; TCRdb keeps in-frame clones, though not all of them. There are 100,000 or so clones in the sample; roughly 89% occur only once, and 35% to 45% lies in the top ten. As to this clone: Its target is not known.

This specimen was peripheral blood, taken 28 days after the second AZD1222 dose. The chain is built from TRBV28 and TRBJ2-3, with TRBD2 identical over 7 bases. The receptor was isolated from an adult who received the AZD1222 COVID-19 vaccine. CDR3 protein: CASRRTSGGADTQYF. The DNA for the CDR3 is TGTGCCAGCAGGAGGACTAGTGGGGGTGCAGATACGCAGTATTTT.